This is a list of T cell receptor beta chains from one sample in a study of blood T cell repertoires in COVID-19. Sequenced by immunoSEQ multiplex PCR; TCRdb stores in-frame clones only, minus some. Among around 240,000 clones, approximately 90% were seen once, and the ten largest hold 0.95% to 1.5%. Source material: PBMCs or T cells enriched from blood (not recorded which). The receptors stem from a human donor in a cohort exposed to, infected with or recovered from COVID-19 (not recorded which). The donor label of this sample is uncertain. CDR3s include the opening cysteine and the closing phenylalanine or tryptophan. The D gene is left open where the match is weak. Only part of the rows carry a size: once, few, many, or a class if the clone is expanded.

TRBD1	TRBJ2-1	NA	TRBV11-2	CASSRTQGVNHNEQFF	TGTGCCAGCAGCCGGACGCAGGGGGTAAACCACAATGAGCAGTTCTTC
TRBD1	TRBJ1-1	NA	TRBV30	CAWNLLGTGAEAFF	TGTGCCTGGAATTTACTAGGGACAGGGGCTGAAGCTTTCTTT
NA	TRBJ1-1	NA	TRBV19	CASSISQAGTEAFF	TGTGCCAGTAGTATTTCCCAGGCGGGTACTGAAGCTTTCTTT
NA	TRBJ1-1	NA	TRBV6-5	CASSSLDSREAFF	TGTGCCAGCAGTTCCCTCGACAGTCGGGAAGCTTTCTTT
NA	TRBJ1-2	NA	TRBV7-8	CASSLGHRIGGYTF	TGTGCCAGCAGCTTAGGTCACAGGATAGGTGGCTACACCTTC
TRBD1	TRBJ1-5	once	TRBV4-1	CASSQVRTGNQPQHF	TGCGCCAGCAGCCAAGTCCGGACAGGAAATCAGCCCCAGCATTTT
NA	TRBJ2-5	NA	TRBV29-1	CSVTGKETQYF	TGCAGCGTAACAGGAAAAGAGACCCAGTACTTC
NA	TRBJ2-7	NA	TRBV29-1	CSVEEKGTSPYEQYF	TGCAGCGTTGAGGAGAAGGGGACATCACCCTACGAGCAGTACTTC
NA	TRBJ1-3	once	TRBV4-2	CASSQAPRLSSGNTIYF	TGTGCCAGCAGCCAGGCCCCGAGACTAAGCTCTGGAAACACCATATATTTT
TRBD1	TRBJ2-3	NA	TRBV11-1	CASSGGLRTDTQYF	TGTGCCAGTTCAGGGGGCCTAAGGACAGATACGCAGTATTTT
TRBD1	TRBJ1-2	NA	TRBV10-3	CAISGMGQGYYGYTF	TGTGCCATCAGTGGAATGGGACAGGGCTACTATGGCTACACCTTC
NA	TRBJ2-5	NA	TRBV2	CASTGSGETQYF	TGTGCCAGCACCGGGTCCGGAGAGACCCAGTACTTC
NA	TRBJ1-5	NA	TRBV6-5	CASDRDSLNQPQHF	TGTGCCAGCGACCGGGACTCATTGAATCAGCCCCAGCATTTT
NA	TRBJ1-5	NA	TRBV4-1	CASSQDGGRPYNQPQHF	TGCGCCAGCAGCCAAGATGGGGGGAGACCTTACAATCAGCCCCAGCATTTT
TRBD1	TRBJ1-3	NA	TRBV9	CASSPRPGQVSGNTIYF	TGTGCCAGCAGCCCCCGCCCGGGACAGGTCTCTGGAAACACCATATATTTT
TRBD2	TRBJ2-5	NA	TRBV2	CASSEAGASGDETQYF	TGTGCCAGCAGTGAAGCAGGGGCTAGCGGGGATGAGACCCAGTACTTC
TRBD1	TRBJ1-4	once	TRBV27	CASKEYRGSANEKLFF	TGTGCCAGCAAAGAATACAGGGGCTCGGCTAATGAAAAACTGTTTTTT
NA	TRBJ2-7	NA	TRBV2	CASGRGNHEQYF	TGTGCCAGCGGGCGGGGTAACCACGAGCAGTACTTC
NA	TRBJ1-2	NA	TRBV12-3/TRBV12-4	CASSPGPREGYTF	TGTGCCAGCAGCCCCGGCCCCCGGGAAGGCTACACCTTC